This T cell receptor (beta chain) was obtained from a study of T cell clones after liver transplantation. Study as a whole: As an antigen-independent comparator, third-party-reactive TCRbeta sequences came from pre-transplant mixed lymphocyte reactions.

Generated by immunoSEQ multiplex PCR, the TCRdb table keeps only in-frame clones and is missing some. Among around 19,000 clones listed, approximately 89% were seen once. Notes on this clone: Its antigen is as yet unknown.

Study-level results: A significant post-transplant drop in circulating graft-donor-reactive CD4 TCRbeta sequences occurred in most of the 8 subjects.

This CDR3 has 12 residues. Germline-derived CDR1 and CDR2 are SGHAT and FQNNGV. Trimming pared 6 bases from V and 3 bases from J, leaving 8 bases between. The sample here was CD8+ T cells from blood, taken before liver transplant. V and J are TRBV11-2 and TRBJ1-1; D unclear. The sequence came from a human donor who received a liver transplant. The DNA for the CDR3 is TGTGCCAGCAGTCACATAGACACTGAAGCTTTCTTT. This translates into CASSHIDTEAFF.